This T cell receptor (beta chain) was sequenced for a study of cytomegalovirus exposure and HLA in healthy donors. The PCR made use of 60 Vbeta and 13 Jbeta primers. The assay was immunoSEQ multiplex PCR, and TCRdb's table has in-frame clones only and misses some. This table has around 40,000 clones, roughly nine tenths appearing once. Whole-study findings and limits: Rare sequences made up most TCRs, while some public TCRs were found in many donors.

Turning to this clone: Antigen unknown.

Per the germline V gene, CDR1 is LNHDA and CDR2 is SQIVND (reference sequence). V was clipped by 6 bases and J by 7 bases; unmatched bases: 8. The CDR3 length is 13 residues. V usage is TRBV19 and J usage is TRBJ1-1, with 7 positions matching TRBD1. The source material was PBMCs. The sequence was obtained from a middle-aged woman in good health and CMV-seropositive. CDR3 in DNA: TGTGCCAGTAGCTTACGAGGGGGCTTTGAAGCTTTCTTT. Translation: CASSLRGGFEAFF.